One sample yielded the 21 T cell receptor beta chains listed below, sequenced in a study of control samples from healthy donors and cancer patients. Clones were sequenced by immunoSEQ multiplex PCR, and TCRdb holds only the in-frame ones, with some missing. The data hold fewer than 95,000 clones, with about 86% observed a single time. Sequencing used blood. These receptors were obtained from a woman aged 50 to 60 in good health.

About this clone itself: The sample contains more than one DNA sequence encoding this CDR3. V usage is TRBV29-1 and J usage is TRBJ2-7, with TRBD1 matching 8 bases. V trimming: 4 bases; J trimming: 7 bases; junction bases outside the gene matches: 6. CDR3 length equals 12 residues. The V gene's germline CDR1 is SQVTM and CDR2 ANQGSEA. The CDR3 DNA is TGCAGCGTTGGGCAGGGGGCGGGTGAGCAGTACTTC. This gives the protein CSVGQGAGEQYF.

The chain joins TRBV5-7 to TRBJ2-2, with TRBD2 matching over 13 bases. TRBV5-7 is annotated as an ORF whose role is uncertain. J gave up 5 bases and V 3 bases, and 7 bases lay outside the gene matches. CDR3 length: 17 residues. The CDR3: CASSSNGTSGVTGELFF. CDR3 in DNA: TGTGCCAGCAGCTCGAACGGGACTAGCGGGGTGACCGGGGAGCTGTTTTTT.

The V call is TRBV5-1, the J call TRBJ2-5; D gene ambiguous. The CDR3 length is 11 residues. V was pared by 2 bases and J by 2 bases, with 1 base between. The V gene's germline CDR1 is SGHRS and CDR2 YFSETQ. The CDR3 nucleotides read TGCGCCAGCAGCTTACAAGAGACCCAGTACTTC. This sequence encodes CASSLQETQYF. Full variable domain (rest looked up from reference TRBV5-1 and TRBJ2-5): KAGVTQTPRYLIKTRGQQVTLSCSPISGHRSVSWYQQTPGQGLQFLFEYFSETQRNKGNFPGRFSGRQFSNSRSEMNVSTLELGDSALYLCASSLQETQYFGPGTRLLVL.

V is TRBV19 and J is TRBJ2-3; D is perhaps TRBD2 (5 bases). This CDR3 comprises 13 residues. CDR1 and CDR2 (germline): LNHDA, SQIVND (reference sequence). Trimming pared 5 bases from V and 4 bases from J, leaving 10 bases between. CDR3 DNA sequence: TGTGCCAGTAGTCTAATCGGGGCAGATACGCAGTATTTT. Its translation is CASSLIGADTQYF.

This clone was seen a single time. The chain couples TRBV7-8 to TRBJ2-5, with unresolved D. Per germline, CDR1 SGHVS and CDR2 FQNEAQ. Trimming pared 5 bases from V and 1 base from J, leaving 8 bases between. CDR3 size: 13 residues. This chain's CDR3 is CASSPLGQETQYF. CDR3 in DNA: TGTGCCAGCAGCCCGCTGGGCCAAGAGACCCAGTACTTC. Looking up the rest from reference TRBV7-8 and TRBJ2-5 gives the full variable domain: GAGVSQSPRYKVAKRGQDVALRCDPISGHVSLFWYQQALGQGPEFLTYFQNEAQLDKSGLPSDRFFAERPEGSVSTLKIQRTQQEDSAVYLCASSPLGQETQYFGPGTRLLVL.

The rearrangement uses TRBV27 and TRBJ2-1; 11 nucleotides align to TRBD2. Germline values: CDR1 MNHEY, CDR2 SMNVEV (reference sequence). Trimming took 3 bases from V and 8 from J; bases not matched to a gene: 3. The CDR3 runs 14 residues. The CDR3 DNA sequence: TGTGCCAGCAGTTTTAGCGGGAGGGGGTATGAGCAGTTCTTC. Its protein is CASSFSGRGYEQFF.

This clone was observed once. Different DNA sequences within this sample yield the same CDR3. V and J are TRBV19 and TRBJ2-2; 11 bases map to TRBD2. The CDR3 is 15 amino acids. V was pared by 9 bases and J by 6 bases, with 9 bases of the junction left unmatched. CDR1 LNHDA and CDR2 SQIVND come from the germline V gene (reference sequence). CDR3 coding DNA: TGTGCCAGCCATAGCGGGGGGGCCGTCGCCGGGGAGCTGTTTTTT. Protein sequence: CASHSGGAVAGELFF.

The chain combines TRBV7-3 with TRBJ1-1; D not resolved. The CDR3 has 13 residues. Germline loops: CDR1 SGHTA, CDR2 FQGTGA. Trimming pared 3 bases from V and 4 bases from J, leaving 9 bases between. CDR3: CASSLGGPTEAFF. For the CDR3, the DNA is TGTGCCAGCAGCTTGGGAGGCCCCACTGAAGCTTTCTTT.

This chain links TRBV29-1 with TRBJ2-2; 9 bases fit TRBD1. V lost 7 bases, J lost 4 bases, and 10 bases stayed unmatched. The germline CDR1 and CDR2 sequences are SQVTM and ANQGSEA. The CDR3 spans 15 residues. CDR3 nucleotide sequence: TGCAGCGCTAGACAGGGGGAGGTCGGCACCGGGGAGCTGTTTTTT. Translation gives CSARQGEVGTGELFF.

The rearrangement joins TRBV19 to TRBJ2-1, with D tentatively TRBD2 (6 bases). Per germline, CDR1 LNHDA and CDR2 SQIVND (reference sequence). V lost 4 bases and J 7 bases, leaving 14 bases between the germline ends. The CDR3 spans 14 residues. CDR3 nucleotide sequence: TGTGCCAGTAGTAGCGTGGGAGGAATGAATGAGCAGTTCTTC. This codes for CASSSVGGMNEQFF. The complete variable domain, with remaining parts taken from reference TRBV19 and TRBJ2-1, reads DGGITQSPKYLFRKEGQNVTLSCEQNLNHDAMYWYRQDPGQGLRLIYYSQIVNDFQKGDIAEGYSVSREKKESFPLTVTSAQKNPTAFYLCASSSVGGMNEQFFGPGTRLTVL.

The gene calls are TRBV2 and TRBJ1-5; the D gene is possibly TRBD1 (5 bases). V was clipped by 8 bases and J by 1 base, with 6 bases between them. Germline V lookup: CDR1 SNHLY, CDR2 FYNNEI. CDR3 length: 12 residues. This CDR3 reads CASGGSNQPQHF. The DNA for the CDR3 is TGTGCCAGCGGGGGGAGCAATCAGCCCCAGCATTTT.

The rearrangement joins TRBV5-5 to TRBJ2-5; a weak D match, TRBD1 (6 bases). The CDR3 is made up of 15 amino acids. Deletions cut 0 bases from V and 5 bases from J, with 14 bases between. Germline-derived CDR1 and CDR2 are SGHKS and YYEKEE (reference sequence). This chain's CDR3 is CASSLVQQGYETQYF. CDR3 sequence (DNA): TGTGCCAGCAGCTTGGTACAACAGGGTTACGAGACCCAGTACTTC.

The rearrangement joins TRBV21-1 to TRBJ1-1; TRBD1 is taken as the D call from the table, unchecked against the DNA. TRBV21-1 is listed as a pseudogene. The CDR3 is 23 amino acids. The CDR3 sequence is CASSRRETGQGVLPSKMNTEAFF. The CDR3, as DNA: TGTGCCAGCAGCCGGCGAGAGACAGGACAGGGGGTTTTGCCGAGCAAAATGAACACTGAAGCTTTCTTT.

V is TRBV5-4 and J is TRBJ1-2; 9 bases match TRBD1. Germline CDR1 is SGHNT and CDR2 is YYREEE (reference sequence). This CDR3 is 16 amino acids long. The trim removed 5 bases at V and 7 bases at J, leaving 15 bases unmatched. CDR3 coding DNA: TGTGCCAGCAGTCTCACCGGGACAGGGTATAGGAGTGGCTACACCTTC. This encodes CASSLTGTGYRSGYTF. Supplemented by reference TRBV5-4 and TRBJ1-2, the full variable domain reads ETGVTQSPTHLIKTRGQQVTLRCSSQSGHNTVSWYQQALGQGPQFIFQYYREEENGRGNFPPRFSGLQFPNYSSELNVNALELDDSALYLCASSLTGTGYRSGYTFGSGTRLTVV.

V usage is TRBV5-1 and J usage is TRBJ2-5, with D maybe TRBD1 (5 bases). The germline V and J ends were trimmed by 0 bases and 0 bases, with 12 bases remaining between them. Germline lookup yields CDR1 SGHRS and CDR2 YFSETQ. CDR3 length: 16 residues. The CDR3 loop is CASSLAKGPYQETQYF. CDR3 nucleotides: TGCGCCAGCAGCTTGGCCAAGGGGCCCTACCAAGAGACCCAGTACTTC.

This clone was picked up one time. The CDR3 protein is CASRPIGANVLTF. The DNA of the CDR3 is TGTGCCAGCAGGCCGATCGGGGCCAACGTCCTGACTTTC. V and J are TRBV11-2 and TRBJ2-6; D call uncertain. Trimming stripped 6 bases from V and 4 bases from J, with 7 bases between. Per germline, CDR1 SGHAT and CDR2 FQNNGV. The CDR3 extends over 13 amino acids.

The chain joins TRBV4-3 to TRBJ1-1; D call uncertain. V lost 5 bases and J lost 3, with 16 bases in between. From germline, CDR1 is LGHNA and CDR2 YSLEER. The CDR3 spans 15 residues. The CDR3 reads CASSFGGARDTEAFF. The DNA for the CDR3 is TGCGCCAGCAGCTTCGGAGGAGCTAGGGACACTGAAGCTTTCTTT.

The gene calls are TRBV28 and TRBJ1-1; a possible D gene is TRBD1 (5 bases). This CDR3 is built from 12 residues. V lost 7 bases and J lost 5, with 11 bases in between. Germline CDR1 and CDR2: MDHEN and SYDVKM. This CDR3 is CASILQGTEAFF. The DNA of the CDR3 is TGTGCCAGCATCCTCCAGGGTACTGAAGCTTTCTTT. Using reference TRBV28 and TRBJ1-1 for the parts outside the CDR3, the full variable domain is DVKVTQSSRYLVKRTGEKVFLECVQDMDHENMFWYRQDPGLGLRLIYFSYDVKMKEKGDIPEGYSVSREKKERFSLILESASTNQTSMYLCASILQGTEAFFGQGTRLTVV.

This rearrangement joins TRBV24-1 to TRBJ2-3; TRBD2 aligns across 8 bases. The CDR3 extends over 14 amino acids. Trimming at V came to 7 bases and at J to 6 bases, leaving 8 bases not matched to a gene. The germline V gene encodes CDR1 KGHDR and CDR2 SFDVKD. Here the CDR3 reads CATRDGGAMDTQYF. In DNA, the CDR3 is TGTGCCACCAGAGACGGGGGGGCGATGGATACGCAGTATTTT.

J is TRBJ2-7 and V is TRBV4-2; no clear D. Trimming left V 2 bases short and J 1 base short, with 15 bases between. From germline, CDR1 is LGHNA and CDR2 YNFKEQ. CDR3 length: 16 residues. The CDR3 DNA sequence: TGTGCCAGCAGCCAATATAACAGACGCAATTCCTACGAGCAGTACTTC. This codes for CASSQYNRRNSYEQYF.

This chain uses TRBV7-2 with TRBJ2-2, with unresolved D. The germline V and J ends were trimmed by 4 bases and 5 bases, with 14 bases remaining between them. Per germline, CDR1 SGHTA and CDR2 FQGNSA. CDR3 length: 15 residues. The CDR3 DNA reads as TGTGCCAGCAGCTCTCCTACCTCCTTGACCGGGGAGCTGTTTTTT. Protein product: CASSSPTSLTGELFF.